This T cell receptor (beta chain) was recorded in a study of Ad26.COV2.S vaccination and SARS-CoV-2 variants. With 2 bases removed from V and 4 bases from J, the gap between germline ends came to 27 bases. Per germline, CDR1 SGHNT and CDR2 YYREEE (reference sequence). The CDR3 contains 20 residues. Treatment of the sample: around 19 received Ad26.COV2.S at low or high dose, single or two shots; 5 received placebo; per-sample allocation not given. The samples date from day 63 after the first vaccine or placebo injection. The table came from immunoSEQ multiplex PCR; TCRdb's copy has only in-frame clones and leaves some out. The sample lists roughly 460,000 clones; 89% were seen once.

V usage is TRBV5-4 and J usage is TRBJ1-4; D is perhaps TRBD1 (6 bases). Source: peripheral blood, taken in a trial of Ad26.COV2.S vaccine versus placebo. This TCR was recovered from a person between 18 and 65 years old who received the Ad26.COV2.S COVID-19 vaccine or a placebo. The CDR3 region has the DNA TGTGCCAGCAGCTTAAAGACCTTCGGGGGCTCAATCGTCGGTAATGAAAAACTGTTTTTT. The encoded protein is CASSLKTFGGSIVGNEKLFF.